A single sample is the source of the 20 T cell receptor beta chains below, sequenced in a study of T-cell memory formation after mild COVID-19. TCRdb redid the calling of the 5' RACE reads with MiXCR, one entry per CDR3 protein. The sample contains about 430,000 distinct CDR3 sequences, roughly 26% of which appear only once. Sequencing was carried out using PBMCs or a T cell subset sorted from them (not recorded which). All receptors come from an adult woman who had mild COVID-19 (a few samples of this study predate the infection). Cell type and time point are not known.

This clonotype was counted at least ten times. V is TRBV30 and J is TRBJ2-3; a weak D match, TRBD1 (5 bases). Germline-derived CDR1 and CDR2 are GTSNPN and SVGIG (reference sequence). The CDR3 length is 13 residues. V lost 5 bases and J 3 bases, leaving 12 bases between the germline ends. The CDR3 nucleotides are TGTGCCTGGGGAACAGGTTCTACAGATACGCAGTATTTT. Its translation is CAWGTGSTDTQYF.

V is TRBV7-2 and J is TRBJ1-2; D call uncertain. Trimming removed 1 base from V and 4 bases from J, with 10 bases in between. CDR1 and CDR2 from the germline V gene are SGHTA and FQGNSA. The CDR3 totals 14 residues. The CDR3 sequence is CASSLGAGAYGYTF. The CDR3, as DNA: TGTGCCAGCAGCTTAGGCGCGGGCGCCTATGGCTACACCTTC.

This clonotype has a handful of counts. This chain links TRBV7-8 with TRBJ1-1, with TRBD1 as a possible D gene (6 bases). With 6 bases removed from V and 4 bases from J, the gap between germline ends came to 18 bases. CDR3 size: 15 residues. Germline-derived CDR1 and CDR2 are SGHVS and FQNEAQ. CDR3 nucleotides: TGTGCCAGCAGTTTACAACCCACAGGGAGCACTGAAGCTTTCTTT. It specifies CASSLQPTGSTEAFF.

This clonotype was counted between two and nine times. V and J are TRBV2 and TRBJ1-6, with 9 bases matching TRBD1. From germline, CDR1 is SNHLY and CDR2 FYNNEI. This CDR3 spans 15 amino acids. J gave up 4 bases and V 5 bases, and 3 bases lay outside the gene matches. This CDR3 is CASSRQGGYNSPLHF. In nucleotides, the CDR3 is TGTGCCAGCAGTCGACAGGGGGGTTATAATTCACCCCTCCACTTT.

In its sample, this clonotype was seen a few times. The V call is TRBV5-1, the J call TRBJ2-6; 8 bases are shared with TRBD1. Trimming took 7 bases from V and 0 from J; bases not matched to a gene: 9. The germline V gene has CDR1 SGHRS and CDR2 YFSETQ. The CDR3 covers 17 residues. The CDR3 sequence: CASGLTGVGSGANVLTF. The CDR3 DNA reads as TGCGCCAGCGGCCTGACAGGGGTAGGCTCTGGGGCCAACGTCCTGACTTTC.

This rearrangement joins TRBV6-5 to TRBJ2-7; 8 nucleotides match TRBD1. The CDR3 has 16 amino acids. J gave up 0 bases and V 6 bases, and 10 bases lay outside the gene matches. The germline gives CDR1 MNHEY, CDR2 SVGAGI. This chain's CDR3 is CASRPLRQGSSYEQYF. The DNA for the CDR3 is TGTGCCAGCAGGCCATTAAGACAGGGGAGCTCCTACGAGCAGTACTTC.

This clonotype was detected a few times. This CDR3 reads CSVGGTSESYEQYF. The CDR3 region has the DNA TGCAGCGTAGGAGGGACTAGCGAGTCCTACGAGCAGTACTTC. The V call is TRBV29-1, the J call TRBJ2-7; 10 nucleotides line up with TRBD2. Trimming removed 6 bases from V and 1 base from J; junction bases left unmatched: 6. The CDR3 runs to 14 residues. The germline CDR1 and CDR2 sequences are SQVTM and ANQGSEA.

The rearrangement joins TRBV15 to TRBJ2-7; the match to TRBD2 covers 9 bases. V was pared by 5 bases and J by 3 bases, with 5 bases of the junction left unmatched. The V gene's germline CDR1 is LNHNV and CDR2 YYDKDF (reference sequence). This CDR3 is 14 amino acids long. CDR3 protein: CATSPQREVYEQYF. For the CDR3, the DNA is TGTGCCACCAGCCCCCAGCGGGAGGTCTACGAGCAGTACTTC.

This chain uses TRBV11-2 with TRBJ2-5, with 9 bases lining up with TRBD1. The CDR3 spans 14 residues. Germline trimming cut 1 base from V and 7 bases from J; bases unmatched to any gene: 4. The V gene's germline CDR1 is SGHAT and CDR2 FQNNGV. The CDR3 DNA reads TGTGCCAGCAGCTTAGGGACAGGGGAGGCGACCCAGTACTTC. Its protein is CASSLGTGEATQYF.

The V and J genes are TRBV12-3 or TRBV12-4 and TRBJ2-7; a possible D gene is TRBD2 (5 bases). The V and J ends lost 5 bases and 2 bases respectively, with 10 bases between them. This CDR3 spans 13 amino acids. CDR3 sequence: CASSGGSAYEQYF. The CDR3 DNA follows: TGTGCCAGCAGTGGCGGGTCGGCCTACGAGCAGTACTTC.

V is TRBV6-1 and J is TRBJ2-7, with unresolved D. The CDR3 has 14 residues. CDR1 is MNHNS and CDR2 is SASEGT in the germline V gene. Deletions cut 4 bases from V and 0 bases from J, with 10 bases between. In DNA, the CDR3 is TGTGCCAGCAGTGCCGACGGTATCTCCTACGAGCAGTACTTC. This sequence encodes CASSADGISYEQYF.

This clonotype has more than one count but fewer than ten. The rearrangement joins TRBV3-1 to TRBJ1-6, with D possibly matching TRBD1 (5 bases). Trimming took off 4 bases at V and 2 bases at J, with 18 bases between the two ends. CDR3 length: 18 residues. Germline V gene data show CDR1 as LGHDT and CDR2 as YNNKEL (reference sequence). The CDR3 spells CASSPRDGPFAYNSPLHF. The CDR3 DNA sequence: TGTGCCAGCAGCCCCCGGGACGGACCCTTCGCCTATAATTCACCCCTCCACTTT.

The gene calls are TRBV29-1 and TRBJ2-1; D not resolved. Trimming left V 4 bases short and J 6 bases short, with 4 bases between. The CDR3 totals 10 residues. The V gene's germline CDR1 is SQVTM and CDR2 ANQGSEA. CDR3 amino acids: CSVVANEQFF. The CDR3 DNA reads as TGCAGCGTTGTGGCCAATGAGCAGTTCTTC.

This chain uses TRBV6-1 with TRBJ2-5, with D perhaps TRBD2 (7 bases). Germline V gene sequence: CDR1 MNHNS, CDR2 SASEGT. V was shortened by 3 bases and J by 4 bases, with 12 bases between the two germline ends. The CDR3 runs 14 residues. The CDR3 sequence is CASSEGGGRETQYF. The CDR3 DNA is TGTGCCAGCAGTGAGGGGGGGGGCAGAGAGACCCAGTACTTC.

The chain combines TRBV7-9 with TRBJ1-1; no definite D call. The CDR3 runs to 15 residues. V gave up 2 bases and J gave up 1 base, with 11 bases separating them. CDR1 is SEHNR, CDR2 FQNEAQ, per germline (reference sequence). The CDR3, as DNA: TGTGCCAGCAGCTTAATCGGGTCGTCGAACACTGAAGCTTTCTTT. Translated: CASSLIGSSNTEAFF.

This chain joins TRBV5-1 and TRBJ2-3; 11 nucleotides align to TRBD2. Germline assignment: CDR1 SGHRS and CDR2 YFSETQ. This CDR3 spans 19 amino acids. With V trimmed by 7 bases and J by 5 bases, 21 bases remained unmatched. This CDR3 reads CASRGIATRGLAEKDTQYF. For the CDR3, the DNA is TGCGCCAGCCGCGGGATCGCGACCAGGGGACTAGCGGAGAAAGATACGCAGTATTTT.

This chain joins TRBV30 and TRBJ1-4, with D possibly TRBD1 on 5 matching bases. The V end lost 0 bases, the J end lost 8 bases, and 10 bases lay between the germline ends. Germline CDR1 is GTSNPN and CDR2 is SVGIG (reference sequence). The CDR3 runs to 13 residues. The CDR3 sequence is CAWSVGAGEKLFF. The DNA of the CDR3 is TGTGCCTGGAGTGTCGGGGCGGGGGAAAAACTGTTTTTT.

The chain recombines TRBV18 with TRBJ1-1, with TRBD1 identical over 9 bases. With V trimmed by 4 bases and J by 6 bases, 6 bases remained unmatched. CDR3 size: 14 residues. Germline V lookup: CDR1 KGHSH, CDR2 LQKENI. The chain's CDR3 is CASSLGQGNAEAFF. As DNA, the CDR3 is TGTGCCAGCTCACTCGGACAGGGGAATGCTGAAGCTTTCTTT.

The rearrangement links TRBV24-1 to TRBJ2-3; 7 bases map to TRBD2. The CDR3 spans 14 residues. V lost 9 bases to trimming and J lost 3 bases; unmatched junction nucleotides: 8. CDR1 is KGHDR and CDR2 is SFDVKD in the germline V gene. The CDR3 bases are TGTGCCACCGGGGCGGGAGCGGAGACAGATACGCAGTATTTT. The encoded protein is CATGAGAETDTQYF.

This clonotype was seen more than once but under ten times. This chain uses TRBV27 with TRBJ2-7; TRBD2 aligns across 7 bases. The CDR3 runs 17 residues. V lost 6 bases and J lost 0; bases outside the gene matches: 14. The germline V gene encodes CDR1 MNHEY and CDR2 SMNVEV (reference sequence). This CDR3 reads CASRPGLAEPFSYEQYF. The CDR3 DNA is TGTGCCAGCAGGCCCGGGCTAGCGGAACCGTTCTCCTACGAGCAGTACTTC.